This T cell receptor beta chain is drawn from a study of T-cell memory formation after mild COVID-19. This clonotype was detected many times. TCRdb analysed the 5' RACE reads with MiXCR anew, one entry per CDR3 protein. This sample carries 300,000 to 350,000 distinct CDR3 sequences, roughly 21% of them seen once, and the ten largest clones take under 25%. The CDR3 loop spans 15 amino acids. With V trimmed by 5 bases and J by 10 bases, 10 bases remained unmatched. Per germline, CDR1 SGHTA and CDR2 FQGNSA. Sequencing was done on a sample of PBMCs or a T cell subset sorted from them (not recorded which). This chain joins TRBV7-2 and TRBJ1-6; 8 positions match TRBD1. The TCR comes from a man aged 18 to 30 who had mild COVID-19 (a few samples of this study predate the infection). Cell type and time point are not known. The CDR3 nucleotides are TGTGCCAGCAGCACACGGACAGGGAGGTCCTCACCCCTCCACTTT. It encodes CASSTRTGRSSPLHF.